This T cell receptor (beta chain) was identified in a study of blood T cell repertoires in COVID-19. Authors' analysis steps: Amplification of reference gene primers provided the estimated nucleated cell counts. Data came from immunoSEQ multiplex PCR; TCRdb stores just in-frame clones and leaves some out. The V and J calls and the clone size are those of that table, but D and trimming were determined from the DNA. The sample consists of 75,000 to 90,000 clones, 90% of them appearing once. Germline-derived CDR1 and CDR2 are SEHNR and FQNEAQ (reference sequence). This CDR3 region has 18 residues. Trimming cost V 5 bases and J 1 base; bases outside gene matches: 11. Seattle participants joined during active infection and were tracked over time.

The chain couples TRBV7-9 to TRBJ1-3; 10 bases are a match to TRBD1. The receptor was derived from a man aged 18-30 years with COVID-19, enrolled during active disease. Sequenced sample: peripheral blood. The CDR3 region has the DNA TGTGCCAGCAGCGGGGGGACAGGGGCAATTCGTTCTGGAAACACCATATATTTT. This sequence encodes CASSGGTGAIRSGNTIYF.